These 22 T cell receptor beta chains share one sample of origin, sequenced in a study of Ad26.COV2.S vaccination and SARS-CoV-2 variants (dated by TCRdb to the early 2020s). Interpreted using the paper, the treatment or condition label stands for: roughly 18 received Ad26.COV2.S at low or high dose, single or two shots; several received placebo; per-sample allocation not given. Repertoires of vaccine and placebo recipients were sequenced from samples taken on day 63 after the first injection. The library came from the immunoSEQ multiplex PCR assay. Imported from immuneACCESS, the table was reduced by TCRdb to in-frame sequences with V and J called. These copies leave out some clones; in studies compared against another copy, an unresolved V gene accounts for under half, and the cause of the remainder is not known. The sample has some 480,000 clones on record, around 90% of them singletons. Roughly 13% of the sample comes from the top ten.

The material was peripheral blood, obtained in a trial of Ad26.COV2.S vaccine versus placebo. Receptors were obtained from a person between 18 and 60 years old who received the Ad26.COV2.S COVID-19 vaccine or a placebo.

This sequence joins TRBV24-1 and TRBJ1-4, with a weak D call TRBD1 (5 bases). V was pared by 5 bases and J by 8 bases, with 14 bases between. Looked up from germline, CDR1 is KGHDR and CDR2 is SFDVKD. This CDR3 comprises 14 residues. The CDR3 DNA is TGTGCCACCAGTGGCGGGGGGGTAGGCGAAAAACTGTTTTTT. It codes for CATSGGGVGEKLFF.

This clone was recorded a few times. The V and J genes are TRBV3-1 (or the pseudogene TRBV3-2) and TRBJ2-1; D unresolved. The CDR3 loop spans 19 amino acids. Trimming took off 1 base at V and 0 bases at J, with 19 bases between the two ends. Germline V gene lookup returns CDR1 LGHDT and CDR2 YNNKEL (reference sequence). CDR3 nucleotide sequence: TGTGCCAGCAGCCAAGGGATGGTAGCTCCGCTAATCTCCTACAATGAGCAGTTCTTC. Its protein is CASSQGMVAPLISYNEQFF.

The rearrangement joins TRBV14 to TRBJ2-5; 7 bases fit TRBD2. V shed 3 bases, J shed 0 bases, and the junction held 1 base outside the gene matches. Germline loops: CDR1 SGHDN, CDR2 FVKESK. The CDR3 runs 14 residues. This CDR3 is CASSQTSNQETQYF. CDR3 bases: TGTGCCAGCAGCCAGACTAGCAACCAAGAGACCCAGTACTTC.

The chain links TRBV19 to TRBJ2-3; TRBD2 agrees at 8 bases. With 3 bases clipped from V and 3 bases from J, the junction kept 5 bases outside the gene matches. CDR1 is LNHDA, CDR2 SQIVND, per germline (reference sequence). The CDR3 extends over 15 amino acids. The CDR3 DNA follows: TGTGCCAGTAGTATTACGGCTAGCGGGACAGATACGCAGTATTTT. Encoded protein: CASSITASGTDTQYF.

This clone was found once. One junction end does not reproduce the germline sequence, and a read error may be involved. The V and J genes are TRBV2 and TRBJ2-7, with 10 nucleotides matching TRBD2. This CDR3 contains 16 residues. Germline V gene lookup returns CDR1 SNHLY and CDR2 FYNNEI. The CDR3 here is CASSGERGGVRYGQYF. CDR3 DNA: TGTGCCAGCAGTGGTGAGCGGGGGGGTGTTCGCTACGGGCAGTACTTC. Full variable domain (rest looked up from reference TRBV2 and TRBJ2-7): EPEVTQTPSHQVTQMGQEVILRCVPISNHLYFYWYRQILGQKVEFLVSFYNNEISEKSEIFDDQFSVERPDGSNFTLKIRSTKLEDSAMYFCASSGERGGVRYGQYFGPGTRLTVT.

The rearrangement joins TRBV6-5 to TRBJ1-1; a possible D gene is TRBD1 (5 bases). Trimming removed 10 bases at V and 2 bases at J, with 11 bases between. This CDR3 has 12 amino acids. In germline, CDR1 is MNHEY, CDR2 SVGAGI. The CDR3, as DNA: TGTGCCATCAGGGAGCTTAACACTGAAGCTTTCTTT. It is translated as CAIRELNTEAFF.

This sequence joins TRBV9 and TRBJ2-5; the D gene is possibly TRBD1 (5 bases). The CDR3 runs 13 residues. The germline V gene has CDR1 SGDLS and CDR2 YYNGEE. Trimming cost V 0 bases and J 3 bases, with 6 bases left between them. The CDR3 sequence is CASSVGQKETQYF. CDR3 coding DNA: TGTGCCAGCAGCGTAGGACAGAAAGAGACCCAGTACTTC.

The rearrangement uses TRBV21-1 and TRBJ1-4. TRBV21-1 is reported as a pseudogene. This CDR3 region has 16 residues. The chain's CDR3 is CARRPRRRPFNEKLFF. The CDR3 DNA sequence: TGTGCCAGGAGACCCCGCAGGAGGCCATTCAATGAAAAACTGTTTTTT.

The CDR3 here is CASSPSSDEQFF. The CDR3 DNA reads as TGTGCCAGCAGCCCATCTTCGGATGAGCAGTTCTTC. The J gene is TRBJ2-1, the V gene TRBV6-2 or TRBV6-3; the D is unclear. The V and J ends lost 6 bases and 8 bases respectively, with 11 bases between them. Germline V CDR1 and CDR2: MNHEY, SVGEGT. There are 12 residues in the CDR3.

In DNA form, the CDR3 reads TGTGCCAGCAGTCTCACCGGGTATACCTACGAGCAGTACTTC. Translating it yields CASSLTGYTYEQYF. The genes are TRBV3-1 (or the pseudogene TRBV3-2) and TRBJ2-7; D not certain. The CDR3 is made up of 14 amino acids. Germline loops: CDR1 LGHDT, CDR2 YNNKEL (reference sequence). V lost 6 bases and J 2 bases, leaving 14 bases between the germline ends.

In this sample, this clone turned up once. V is TRBV30 and J is TRBJ1-6, with D possibly TRBD1 on 5 matching bases. The CDR3 extends over 13 amino acids. The V and J ends lost 1 base and 10 bases respectively, with 11 bases between them. Germline assignment: CDR1 GTSNPN and CDR2 SVGIG (reference sequence). Here the CDR3 DNA reads TGTGCCTGGAGTGGGCAGGGTGGGTCACCCCTCCACTTT. As protein: CAWSGQGGSPLHF. Full variable domain (outside the CDR3, taken from reference TRBV30 and TRBJ1-6): SQTIHQWPATLVQPVGSPLSLECTVEGTSNPNLYWYRQAAGRGLQLLFYSVGIGQISSEVPQNLSASRPQDRQFILSSKKLLLSDSGFYLCAWSGQGGSPLHFGNGTRLTVT.

The chain employs TRBV19 and TRBJ2-2; 8 bases map to TRBD1. V was clipped by 3 bases and J by 3 bases; unmatched bases: 27. CDR1 and CDR2 from the germline V gene are LNHDA and SQIVND (reference sequence). The CDR3 totals 23 residues. CDR3 in DNA: TGTGCCAGTAGTATTCATGTCTGGATCTCGGGGACAGGACTTCAGAAGGACACCGGGGAGCTGTTTTTT. Encoded protein: CASSIHVWISGTGLQKDTGELFF.

This rearrangement joins TRBV5-6 to TRBJ1-2; D is perhaps TRBD1 (6 bases). The length of the CDR3 is 14 residues. Germline lookup yields CDR1 SGHDT and CDR2 YYEEEE. The V and J ends lost 4 bases and 4 bases respectively, with 14 bases between them. CDR3 nucleotides: TGTGCCAGCAGCCTGGGCACCAGGGGCTATGGCTACACCTTC. Encoded protein: CASSLGTRGYGYTF.

The chain is built from TRBV11-1 and TRBJ2-3; D is undetermined. Per germline, CDR1 SGHAT and CDR2 FQDESV (reference sequence). CDR3 length: 15 amino acids. V shed 3 bases and J shed 1 base, with 11 bases lying between them. CDR3 in DNA: TGTGCCAGCAGCTTTGACGGCCGAGGCACAGATACGCAGTATTTT. Its protein product is CASSFDGRGTDTQYF.

The chain has TRBV7-9 and TRBJ1-5, with TRBD1 as a possible D gene (5 bases). CDR3 length: 15 amino acids. Germline V gene lookup returns CDR1 SEHNR and CDR2 FQNEAQ (reference sequence). Trimming took 4 bases from V and 0 from J, leaving 10 bases between them. CDR3 coding DNA: TGTGCCAGCAGCTCCGGGACCCTTAGCAATCAGCCCCAGCATTTT. Its protein product is CASSSGTLSNQPQHF.

The genes are TRBV6-5 and TRBJ2-1; 9 bases map to TRBD1. The germline V gene has CDR1 MNHEY and CDR2 SVGAGI. Unmatched junction bases numbered 7, after V lost 10 bases and J lost 3 bases. The CDR3 covers 14 residues. The CDR3 sequence: CANNPGQGYNEQFF. The CDR3 nucleotides are TGTGCCAACAACCCGGGACAGGGCTACAATGAGCAGTTCTTC.

The rearrangement joins TRBV29-1 to TRBJ2-5; D is ambiguous. This CDR3 region has 11 residues. Germline CDR1 reads SQVTM; CDR2 reads ANQGSEA. V was shortened by 4 bases and J by 5 bases, with 8 bases between the two germline ends. CDR3 nucleotides: TGCAGCGTTGTAAGGTCGGAGACCCAGTACTTC. This sequence encodes CSVVRSETQYF.

The rearrangement uses TRBV4-3 and TRBJ2-5, with 9 bases identical to TRBD2. V shed 0 bases, J shed 4 bases, and the junction held 6 bases outside the gene matches. The germline gives CDR1 LGHNA, CDR2 YSLEER. This CDR3 comprises 16 residues. The DNA for the CDR3 is TGCGCCAGCAGCCAAGATGTAGCGGGAGATGGAGAGACCCAGTACTTC. Translated, it gives CASSQDVAGDGETQYF.

The gene calls are TRBV2 and TRBJ1-2, with D perhaps matching TRBD1 (5 bases). Germline-derived CDR1 and CDR2 are SNHLY and FYNNEI. This CDR3 region has 14 residues. V lost 4 bases, J lost 7 bases, and 16 bases lay in between. The CDR3 protein is CASSGVQGISGYTF. The DNA of the CDR3 is TGTGCCAGCAGTGGGGTTCAGGGTATTAGTGGCTACACCTTC.

The chain has TRBV5-1 and TRBJ1-2, with D maybe TRBD1 (6 bases). This CDR3 has 16 residues. V was pared by 3 bases and J by 6 bases, with 21 bases between. Germline CDR1 and CDR2: SGHRS and YFSETQ. For the CDR3, the DNA is TGCGCCAGCAGCTACCTCCAGGGGCAGGGTCGGAATGGCTACACCTTC. This codes for CASSYLQGQGRNGYTF.

The J gene is TRBJ1-5, the V gene TRBV6-5; D call uncertain. The CDR3 loop spans 14 amino acids. With 7 bases removed from V and 1 base from J, the gap between germline ends came to 11 bases. CDR1 is MNHEY, CDR2 SVGAGI, per germline. The CDR3 protein is CASTPAGSNQPQHF. DNA for the CDR3: TGTGCCAGCACCCCGGCTGGAAGCAATCAGCCCCAGCATTTT.

J is TRBJ2-1 and V is TRBV7-9; 8 positions agree with TRBD2. The germline gives CDR1 SEHNR, CDR2 FQNEAQ (reference sequence). The CDR3 loop spans 18 amino acids. The junction had 14 bases not matched to a gene; V was cut back by 3 bases and J by 4 bases. The DNA for the CDR3 is TGTGCCAGCAGCTTGGGTTCGGGCGGGAGGCGGGGATACAATGAGCAGTTCTTC. Translation: CASSLGSGGRRGYNEQFF.